The subject of this entry is one T cell receptor (beta chain). This sample was included in a study of blood T cell repertoires in COVID-19. On the study more broadly: Samples taken during acute and convalescent COVID-19 were collected in the United States, Italy and Spain. The cDNA or gDNA used as material had been derived from T cells, B-cell-depleted T cells, or PBMCs.

Source study methods: Reference gene primer amplification gave nucleated cell count estimates. This table comes from immunoSEQ multiplex PCR, and its TCRdb copy is limited to in-frame clones, with some not included. V, J and clone size are taken as reported in that table, and D and trimming were inferred from the DNA itself. Of approximately 110,000 clones listed, 88% are singletons. Trimming removed 0 bases at V and 4 bases at J, with 10 bases between. CDR1 is SGHNT and CDR2 is YYREEE in the germline V gene (reference sequence). The CDR3 covers 14 residues. The TCR originated in a woman in her 70s who had recovered from COVID-19. Sequenced input: peripheral blood. The chain couples TRBV5-4 to TRBJ2-5, with D possibly matching TRBD1 (6 bases). CDR3 protein: CASSLGQDLETQYF. The DNA for the CDR3 is TGTGCCAGCAGCTTGGGACAGGACCTAGAGACCCAGTACTTC.